The entry that follows covers one TCR beta chain sequence. Its specificity is not known. The junction and the germline gene differ at one end; a read error may be behind it. With 60 Vbeta and 13 Jbeta primers, the PCR was carried out. The method was immunoSEQ multiplex PCR; TCRdb's version includes in-frame clones alone and lacks a portion of them. The data show about 83,000 clones, about 78% seen once. The CDR3 has 13 amino acids. The germline gives CDR1 SSHAT, CDR2 FNYEAQ (reference sequence). This entry is derived from a study of cytomegalovirus exposure and HLA in healthy donors. About the research overall: Across 300 to 400 genotyped donors, 81% landed in the Caucasian-associated ancestry cluster. Regarding the study as a whole: Later analysis identified a missense DCLRE1C variant that was linked to TCR beta V- and J-gene trimming.

This TCR was sampled from a man in his late teens or twenties in good health and CMV-seropositive. The V call is TRBV7-7, the J call TRBJ1-1; TRBD1 matches at 7 bases. Sequencing used PBMCs. The CDR3 DNA reads TGTGCTAGCAGCTTGGACAGGTTTACTGAAGCTTTCTTT. It encodes CASSLDRFTEAFF.